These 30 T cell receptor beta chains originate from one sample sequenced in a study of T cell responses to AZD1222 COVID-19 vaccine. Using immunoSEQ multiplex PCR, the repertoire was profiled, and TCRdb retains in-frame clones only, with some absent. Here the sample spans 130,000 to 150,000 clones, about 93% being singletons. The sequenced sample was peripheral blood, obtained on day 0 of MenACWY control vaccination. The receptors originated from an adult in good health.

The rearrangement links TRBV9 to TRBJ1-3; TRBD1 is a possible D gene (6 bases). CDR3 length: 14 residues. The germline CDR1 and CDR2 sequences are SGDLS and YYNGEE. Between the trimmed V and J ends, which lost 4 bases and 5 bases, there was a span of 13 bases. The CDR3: CASSPQGHRNTIYF. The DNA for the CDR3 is TGTGCCAGCAGCCCACAGGGACACAGAAACACCATATATTTT.

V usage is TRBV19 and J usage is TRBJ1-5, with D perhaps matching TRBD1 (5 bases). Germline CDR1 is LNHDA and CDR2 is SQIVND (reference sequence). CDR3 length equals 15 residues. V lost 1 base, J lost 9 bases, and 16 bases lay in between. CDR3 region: CASSIGGRSDGPQHF. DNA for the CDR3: TGTGCCAGTAGTATAGGGGGCAGGTCCGATGGGCCCCAGCATTTT.

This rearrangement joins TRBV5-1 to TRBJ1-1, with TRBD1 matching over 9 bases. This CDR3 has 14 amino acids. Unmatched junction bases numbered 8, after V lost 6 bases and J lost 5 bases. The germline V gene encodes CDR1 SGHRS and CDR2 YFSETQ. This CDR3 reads CASTDTGGSTEAFF. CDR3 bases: TGCGCCAGCACCGACACAGGGGGCAGTACTGAAGCTTTCTTT.

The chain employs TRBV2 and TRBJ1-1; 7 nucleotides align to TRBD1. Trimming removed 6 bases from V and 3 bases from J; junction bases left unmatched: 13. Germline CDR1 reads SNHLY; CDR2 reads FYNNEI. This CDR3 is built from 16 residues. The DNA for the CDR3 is TGTGCCAGCAGAAAGACCCGACAGGGTAAGGACACTGAAGCTTTCTTT. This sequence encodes CASRKTRQGKDTEAFF.

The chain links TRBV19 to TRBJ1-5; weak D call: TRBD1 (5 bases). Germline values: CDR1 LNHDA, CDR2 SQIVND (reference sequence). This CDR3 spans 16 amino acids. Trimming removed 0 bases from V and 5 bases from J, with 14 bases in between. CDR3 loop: CASSIDGSQGYQPQHF. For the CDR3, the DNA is TGTGCCAGTAGTATAGATGGGAGCCAGGGTTATCAGCCCCAGCATTTT.

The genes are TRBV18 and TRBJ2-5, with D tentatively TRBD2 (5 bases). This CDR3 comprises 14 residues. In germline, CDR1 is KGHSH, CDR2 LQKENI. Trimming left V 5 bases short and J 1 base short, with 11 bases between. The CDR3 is CASSDGLFQETQYF. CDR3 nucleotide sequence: TGTGCCAGCTCAGACGGACTTTTCCAAGAGACCCAGTACTTC. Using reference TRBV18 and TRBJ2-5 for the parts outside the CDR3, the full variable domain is NAGVMQNPRHLVRRRGQEARLRCSPMKGHSHVYWYRQLPEEGLKFMVYLQKENIIDESGMPKERFSAEFPKEGPSILRIQQVVRGDSAAYFCASSDGLFQETQYFGPGTRLLVL.

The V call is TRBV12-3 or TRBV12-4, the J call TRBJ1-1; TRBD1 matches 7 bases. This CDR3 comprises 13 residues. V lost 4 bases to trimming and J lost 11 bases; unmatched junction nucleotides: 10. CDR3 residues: CASSYQQGQPAFF. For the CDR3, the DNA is TGTGCCAGCAGTTACCAACAGGGACAGCCTGCTTTCTTT.

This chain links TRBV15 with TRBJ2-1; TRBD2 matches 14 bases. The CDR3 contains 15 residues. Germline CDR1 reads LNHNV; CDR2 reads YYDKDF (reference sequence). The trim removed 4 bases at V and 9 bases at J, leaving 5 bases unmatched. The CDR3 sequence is CATSKGLAGEGEQFF. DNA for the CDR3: TGTGCCACCAGCAAGGGACTAGCGGGGGAAGGTGAGCAGTTCTTC.

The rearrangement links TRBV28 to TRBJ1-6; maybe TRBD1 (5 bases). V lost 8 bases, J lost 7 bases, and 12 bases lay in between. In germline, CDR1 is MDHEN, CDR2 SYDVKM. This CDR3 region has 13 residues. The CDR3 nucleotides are TGTGCCAGCGCATGGGACGGCAATTCACCCCTCCACTTT. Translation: CASAWDGNSPLHF.

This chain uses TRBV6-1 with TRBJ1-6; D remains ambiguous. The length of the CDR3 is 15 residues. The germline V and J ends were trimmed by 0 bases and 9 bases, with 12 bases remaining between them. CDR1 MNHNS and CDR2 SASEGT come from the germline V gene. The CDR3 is CASSEADGPGSPLHF. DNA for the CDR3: TGTGCCAGCAGTGAAGCGGACGGCCCGGGTTCACCCCTCCACTTT.

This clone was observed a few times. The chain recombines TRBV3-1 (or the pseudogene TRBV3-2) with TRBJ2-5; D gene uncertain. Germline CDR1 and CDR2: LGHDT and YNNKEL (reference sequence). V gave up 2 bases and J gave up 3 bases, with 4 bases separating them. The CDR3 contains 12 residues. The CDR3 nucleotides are TGTGCCAGCAGCCAATTCGAAGAGACCCAGTACTTC. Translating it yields CASSQFEETQYF.

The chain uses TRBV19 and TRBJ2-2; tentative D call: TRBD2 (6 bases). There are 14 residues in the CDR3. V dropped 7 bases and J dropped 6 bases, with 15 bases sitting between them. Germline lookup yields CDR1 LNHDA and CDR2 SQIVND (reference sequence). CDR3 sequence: CASNKGWEAGELFF. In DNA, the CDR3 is TGTGCCAGTAACAAGGGGTGGGAGGCCGGGGAGCTGTTTTTT.

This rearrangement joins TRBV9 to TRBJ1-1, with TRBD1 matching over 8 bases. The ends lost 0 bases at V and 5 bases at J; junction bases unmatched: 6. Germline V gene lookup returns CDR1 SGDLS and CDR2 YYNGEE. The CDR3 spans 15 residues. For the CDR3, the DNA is TGTGCCAGCAGCGTAGTAGGACAGGGATTTACTGAAGCTTTCTTT. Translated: CASSVVGQGFTEAFF.

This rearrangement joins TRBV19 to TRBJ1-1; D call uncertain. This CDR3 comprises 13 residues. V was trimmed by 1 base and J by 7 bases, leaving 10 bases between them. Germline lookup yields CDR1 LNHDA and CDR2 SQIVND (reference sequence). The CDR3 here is CASSIAQNLEAFF. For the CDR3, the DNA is TGTGCCAGTAGTATAGCCCAGAATCTTGAAGCTTTCTTT.

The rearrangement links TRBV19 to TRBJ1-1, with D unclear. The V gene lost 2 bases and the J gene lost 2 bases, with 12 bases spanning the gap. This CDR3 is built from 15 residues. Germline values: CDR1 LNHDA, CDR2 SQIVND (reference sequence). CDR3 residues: CASSINPSTNTEAFF. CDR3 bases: TGTGCCAGTAGTATAAACCCTAGTACCAACACTGAAGCTTTCTTT.

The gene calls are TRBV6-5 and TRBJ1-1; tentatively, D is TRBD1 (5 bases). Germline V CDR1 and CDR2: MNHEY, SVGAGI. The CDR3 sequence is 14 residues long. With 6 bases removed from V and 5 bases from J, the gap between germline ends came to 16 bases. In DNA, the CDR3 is TGTGCCAGCAGCTCCCGAGGGACGGGAACTGAAGCTTTCTTT. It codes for CASSSRGTGTEAFF.

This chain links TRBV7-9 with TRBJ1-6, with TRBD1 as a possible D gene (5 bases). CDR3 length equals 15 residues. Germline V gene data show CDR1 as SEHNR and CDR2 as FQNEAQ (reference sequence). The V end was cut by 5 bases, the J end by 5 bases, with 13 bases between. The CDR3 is CASSRVRDHNSPLHF. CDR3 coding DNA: TGTGCCAGCAGCCGCGTTCGGGACCATAATTCACCCCTCCACTTT.

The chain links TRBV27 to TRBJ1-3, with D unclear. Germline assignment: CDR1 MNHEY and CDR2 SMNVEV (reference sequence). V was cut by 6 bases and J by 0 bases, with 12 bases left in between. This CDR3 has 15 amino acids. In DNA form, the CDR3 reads TGTGCCAGCAGGTCTGGCGGGAACTCTGGAAACACCATATATTTT. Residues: CASRSGGNSGNTIYF.

The CDR3 DNA reads as TGTGCCAGCGGCTTACGGAGCTCCTACGAGCAGTACTTC. This codes for CASGLRSSYEQYF. The chain has TRBV12-3 or TRBV12-4 and TRBJ2-7; no definite D call. The CDR3 spans 13 residues. The V gene lost 8 bases and the J gene lost 0 bases, with 11 bases spanning the gap.

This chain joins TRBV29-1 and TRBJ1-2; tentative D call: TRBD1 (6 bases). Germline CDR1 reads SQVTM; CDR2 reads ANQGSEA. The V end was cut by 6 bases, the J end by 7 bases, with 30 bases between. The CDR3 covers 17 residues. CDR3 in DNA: TGCAGCGTCCCCTCTAGGGCGACCGGGGGGCAGCTGGGTGGCTACACCTTC. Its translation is CSVPSRATGGQLGGYTF.

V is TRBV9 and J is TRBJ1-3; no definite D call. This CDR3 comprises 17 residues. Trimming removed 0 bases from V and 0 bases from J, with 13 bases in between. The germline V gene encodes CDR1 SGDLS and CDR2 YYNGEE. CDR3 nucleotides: TGTGCCAGCAGCGTAGGGACTGGGTGGGCCTCTGGAAACACCATATATTTT. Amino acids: CASSVGTGWASGNTIYF. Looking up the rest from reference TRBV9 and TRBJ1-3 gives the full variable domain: DSGVTQTPKHLITATGQRVTLRCSPRSGDLSVYWYQQSLDQGLQFLIQYYNGEERAKGNILERFSAQQFPDLHSELNLSSLELGDSALYFCASSVGTGWASGNTIYFGEGSWLTVV.

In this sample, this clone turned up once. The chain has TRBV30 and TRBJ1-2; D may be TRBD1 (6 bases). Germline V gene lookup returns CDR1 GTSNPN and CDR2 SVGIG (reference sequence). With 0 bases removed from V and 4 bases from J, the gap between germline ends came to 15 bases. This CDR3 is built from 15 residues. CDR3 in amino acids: CAWSVHPGTIYGYTF. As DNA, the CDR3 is TGTGCCTGGAGTGTACACCCAGGGACAATCTATGGCTACACCTTC.

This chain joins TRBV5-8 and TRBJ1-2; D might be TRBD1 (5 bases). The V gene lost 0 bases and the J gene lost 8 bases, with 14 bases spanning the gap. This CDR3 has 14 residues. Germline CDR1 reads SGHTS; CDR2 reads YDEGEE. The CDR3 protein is CASSLDVGRGGYTF. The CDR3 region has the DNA TGTGCCAGCAGCTTGGATGTGGGGCGTGGGGGCTACACCTTC.

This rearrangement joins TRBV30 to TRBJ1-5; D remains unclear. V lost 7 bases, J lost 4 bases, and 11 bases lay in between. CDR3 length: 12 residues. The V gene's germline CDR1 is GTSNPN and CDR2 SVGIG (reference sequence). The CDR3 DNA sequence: TGTGCCTCGGGAGGGCGTAATCAGCCCCAGCATTTT. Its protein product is CASGGRNQPQHF.

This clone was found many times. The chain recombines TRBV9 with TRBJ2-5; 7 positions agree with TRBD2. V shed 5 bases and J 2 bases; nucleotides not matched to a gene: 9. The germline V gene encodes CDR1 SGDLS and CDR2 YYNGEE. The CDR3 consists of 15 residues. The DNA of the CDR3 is TGTGCCAGCAGGGCCGGGGAGGGCAAACAAGAGACCCAGTACTTC. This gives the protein CASRAGEGKQETQYF.

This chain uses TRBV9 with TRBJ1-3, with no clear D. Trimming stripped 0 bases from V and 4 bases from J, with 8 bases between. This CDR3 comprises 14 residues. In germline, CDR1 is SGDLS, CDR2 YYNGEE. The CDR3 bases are TGTGCCAGCAGCGTAGAGAGCGGCGGAAACACCATATATTTT. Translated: CASSVESGGNTIYF.

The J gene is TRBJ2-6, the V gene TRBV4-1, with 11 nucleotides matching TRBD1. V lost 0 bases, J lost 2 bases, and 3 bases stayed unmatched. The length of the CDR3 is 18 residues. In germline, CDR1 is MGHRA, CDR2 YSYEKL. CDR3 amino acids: CASSQDGQGAPGANVLTF. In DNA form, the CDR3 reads TGCGCCAGCAGCCAAGACGGACAGGGGGCGCCTGGGGCCAACGTCCTGACTTTC.

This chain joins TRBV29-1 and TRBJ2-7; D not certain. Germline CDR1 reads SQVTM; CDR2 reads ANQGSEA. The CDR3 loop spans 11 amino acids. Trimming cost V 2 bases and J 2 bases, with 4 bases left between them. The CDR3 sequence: CSVELAYEQYF. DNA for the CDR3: TGCAGCGTTGAACTAGCCTACGAGCAGTACTTC.

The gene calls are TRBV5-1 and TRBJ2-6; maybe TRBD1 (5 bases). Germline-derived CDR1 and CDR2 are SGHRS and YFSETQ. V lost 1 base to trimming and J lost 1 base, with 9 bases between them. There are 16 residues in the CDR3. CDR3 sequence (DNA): TGCGCCAGCAGCTTGTTCTCAGGGTCTGGGGCCAACGTCCTGACTTTC. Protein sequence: CASSLFSGSGANVLTF.

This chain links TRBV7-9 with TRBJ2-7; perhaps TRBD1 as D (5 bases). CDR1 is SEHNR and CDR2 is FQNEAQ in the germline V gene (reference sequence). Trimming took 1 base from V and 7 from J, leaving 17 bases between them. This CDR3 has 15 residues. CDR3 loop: CASSLGQGEGYEQYF. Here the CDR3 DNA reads TGTGCCAGCAGCTTAGGGCAGGGCGAAGGATATGAGCAGTACTTC. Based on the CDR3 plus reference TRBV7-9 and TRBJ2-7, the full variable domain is DTGVSQNPRHKITKRGQNVTFRCDPISEHNRLYWYRQTLGQGPEFLTYFQNEAQLEKSRLLSDRFSAERPKGSFSTLEIQRTEQGDSAMYLCASSLGQGEGYEQYFGPGTRLTVT.